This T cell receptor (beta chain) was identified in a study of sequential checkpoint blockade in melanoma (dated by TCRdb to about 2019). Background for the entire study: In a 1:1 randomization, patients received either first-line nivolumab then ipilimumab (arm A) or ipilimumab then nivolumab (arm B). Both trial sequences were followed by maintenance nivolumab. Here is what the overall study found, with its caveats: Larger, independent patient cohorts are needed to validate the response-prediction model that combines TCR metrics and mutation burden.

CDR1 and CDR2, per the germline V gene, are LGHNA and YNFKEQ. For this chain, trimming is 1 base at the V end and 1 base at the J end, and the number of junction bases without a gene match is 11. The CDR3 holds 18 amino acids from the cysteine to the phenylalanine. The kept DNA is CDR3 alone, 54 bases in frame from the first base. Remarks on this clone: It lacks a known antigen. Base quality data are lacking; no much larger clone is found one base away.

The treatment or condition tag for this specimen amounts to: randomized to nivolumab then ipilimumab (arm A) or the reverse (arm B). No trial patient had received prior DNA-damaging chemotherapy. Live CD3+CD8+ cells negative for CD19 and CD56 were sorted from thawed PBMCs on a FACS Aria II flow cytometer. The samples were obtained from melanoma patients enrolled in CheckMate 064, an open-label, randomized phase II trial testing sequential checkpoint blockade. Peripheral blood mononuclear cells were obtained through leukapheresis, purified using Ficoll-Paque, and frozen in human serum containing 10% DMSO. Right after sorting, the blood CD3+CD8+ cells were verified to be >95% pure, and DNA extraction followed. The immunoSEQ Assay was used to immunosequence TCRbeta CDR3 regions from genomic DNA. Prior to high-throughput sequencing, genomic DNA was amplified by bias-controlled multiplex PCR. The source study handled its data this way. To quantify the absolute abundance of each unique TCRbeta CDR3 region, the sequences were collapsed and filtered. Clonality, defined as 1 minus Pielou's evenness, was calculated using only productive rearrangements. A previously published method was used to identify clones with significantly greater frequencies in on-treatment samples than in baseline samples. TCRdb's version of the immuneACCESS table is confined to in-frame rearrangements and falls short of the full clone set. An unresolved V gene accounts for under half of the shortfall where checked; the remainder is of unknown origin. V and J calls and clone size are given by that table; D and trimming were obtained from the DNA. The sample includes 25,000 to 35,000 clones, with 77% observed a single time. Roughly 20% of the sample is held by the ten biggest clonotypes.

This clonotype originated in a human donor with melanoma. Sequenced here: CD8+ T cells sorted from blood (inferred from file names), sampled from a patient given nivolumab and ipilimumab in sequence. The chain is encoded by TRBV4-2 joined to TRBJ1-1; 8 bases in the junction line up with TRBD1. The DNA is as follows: TGTGCCAGCAGCCAAGCTAACAGGGGGACCCTTAGGAACACTGAAGCTTTCTTT. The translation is CASSQANRGTLRNTEAFF.